The T cell receptor beta chain described here comes from a study of blood T cell repertoires in COVID-19. The germline gives CDR1 MNHNS, CDR2 SASEGT. CDR3 size: 14 residues. V was trimmed by 3 bases and J by 3 bases, leaving 10 bases between them. Clones were sequenced by immunoSEQ multiplex PCR, and TCRdb holds only the in-frame ones, with some missing. The data hold over 300,000 clones, with around 83% observed a single time. V usage is TRBV6-1 and J usage is TRBJ2-3; no clear D gene. The source material was peripheral blood. This TCR was recovered from a woman aged 50 to 65 with acute or convalescent COVID-19. The CDR3 coding sequence is TGTGCCAGCAGTGAGGTGCTAGAGACAGATACGCAGTATTTT. This sequence encodes CASSEVLETDTQYF.